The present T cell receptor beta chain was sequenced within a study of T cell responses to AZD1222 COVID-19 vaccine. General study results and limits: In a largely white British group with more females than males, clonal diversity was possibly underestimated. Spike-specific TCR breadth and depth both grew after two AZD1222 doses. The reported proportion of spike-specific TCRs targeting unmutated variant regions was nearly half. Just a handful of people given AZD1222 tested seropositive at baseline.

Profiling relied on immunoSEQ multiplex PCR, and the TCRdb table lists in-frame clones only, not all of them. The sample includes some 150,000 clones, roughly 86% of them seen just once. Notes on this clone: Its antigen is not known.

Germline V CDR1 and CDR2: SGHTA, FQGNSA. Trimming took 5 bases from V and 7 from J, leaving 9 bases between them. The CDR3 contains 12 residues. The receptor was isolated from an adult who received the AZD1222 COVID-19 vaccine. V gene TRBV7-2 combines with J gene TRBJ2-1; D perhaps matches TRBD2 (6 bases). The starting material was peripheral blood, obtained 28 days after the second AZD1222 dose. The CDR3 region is CASSHGGNEQFF. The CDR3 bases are TGTGCCAGCAGCCATGGGGGGAATGAGCAGTTCTTC. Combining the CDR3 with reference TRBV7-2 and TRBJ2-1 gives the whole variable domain GAGVSQSPSNKVTEKGKDVELRCDPISGHTALYWYRQSLGQGLEFLIYFQGNSAPDKSGLPSDRFSAERTGGSVSTLTIQRTQQEDSAVYLCASSHGGNEQFFGPGTRLTVL.